One and the same sample provided the 17 T cell receptor beta chains below, sequenced in a study of T cell changes during pregnancy in multiple sclerosis. Sequenced by immunoSEQ multiplex PCR; TCRdb stores in-frame clones only, minus some. Among some 42,000 clones listed, 70% to 90% were seen once. The sequencing here drew on CD4+ T cells from peripheral blood mononuclear cells, taken after pregnancy. The receptors shown here come from a female donor with multiple sclerosis, enrolled in a pregnancy study.

This sequence joins TRBV18 and TRBJ1-1; maybe TRBD1 (6 bases). V was cut by 8 bases and J by 1 base, with 11 bases left in between. Germline V lookup: CDR1 KGHSH, CDR2 LQKENI. CDR3 size: 13 residues. CDR3 nucleotides: TGTGCCAGCCAGACGGACAGGAACACTGAAGCTTTCTTT. Translating it yields CASQTDRNTEAFF.

This clone came up many times. The chain links TRBV4-1 to TRBJ2-2; D gene ambiguous. Trimming took 4 bases from V and 6 from J, leaving 12 bases between them. The germline V gene has CDR1 MGHRA and CDR2 YSYEKL. There are 14 residues in the CDR3. This CDR3 reads CASSPFDGAGELFF. The CDR3 DNA reads TGCGCCAGCAGCCCCTTTGATGGAGCCGGGGAGCTGTTTTTT.

V gene TRBV5-1 combines with J gene TRBJ2-7; D is perhaps TRBD1 (6 bases). In germline, CDR1 is SGHRS, CDR2 YFSETQ. Between the trimmed V and J ends, which lost 4 bases and 3 bases, there was a span of 17 bases. The CDR3 is made up of 15 amino acids. This CDR3 reads CASSPGGSDSYEQYF. CDR3 nucleotides: TGCGCCAGCAGCCCTGGGGGTTCGGACAGCTACGAGCAGTACTTC.

The chain links TRBV4-3 to TRBJ2-1, with 8 bases aligning to TRBD2. Trimming removed 1 base from V and 2 bases from J; junction bases left unmatched: 7. Per the germline V gene, CDR1 is LGHNA and CDR2 is YSLEER. The CDR3 has 17 residues. The CDR3 loop is CASSQGTSQVTYNEQFF. CDR3 nucleotides: TGCGCCAGCAGCCAAGGGACTAGCCAGGTCACCTACAATGAGCAGTTCTTC.

The chain employs TRBV7-2 and TRBJ1-2; D might be TRBD1 (5 bases). Trimming shortened V by 0 bases and J by 8 bases, and 19 bases separated the two germline ends. Germline V gives CDR1 SGHTA, CDR2 FQGNSA. This CDR3 region has 16 residues. CDR3 sequence (DNA): TGTGCCAGCAGCTTAGCCGGAGGGGCCGTGGGGAGGGGCTACACCTTC. Amino acid sequence: CASSLAGGAVGRGYTF. The whole variable domain, filled in from reference TRBV7-2 and TRBJ1-2, reads GAGVSQSPSNKVTEKGKDVELRCDPISGHTALYWYRQSLGQGLEFLIYFQGNSAPDKSGLPSDRFSAERTGGSVSTLTIQRTQQEDSAVYLCASSLAGGAVGRGYTFGSGTRLTVV.

The chain carries TRBV4-2 and TRBJ2-7; TRBD1 matches at 7 bases. The junction had 11 bases not matched to a gene; V was cut back by 0 bases and J by 6 bases. Germline loops: CDR1 LGHNA, CDR2 YNFKEQ. The CDR3 loop spans 16 amino acids. The CDR3, as DNA: TGTGCCAGCAGCCAAGACGTGGGACAGTTAACCCTCGAGCAGTACTTC. Amino acids: CASSQDVGQLTLEQYF.

CDR3 protein: CASSYSRGRRGYEQYF. The CDR3 DNA is TGTGCCAGCAGTTACTCAAGAGGTAGGAGAGGCTACGAGCAGTACTTC. The chain combines TRBV6-6 with TRBJ2-7; D not resolved. Germline V gene lookup returns CDR1 MNHNY and CDR2 SVGAGI (reference sequence). CDR3 length: 16 amino acids. V was cut by 0 bases and J by 3 bases, with 15 bases left in between.

The V and J genes are TRBV7-2 and TRBJ1-5; no clear D. The CDR3 is made up of 13 amino acids. Trimming removed 5 bases from V and 7 bases from J, with 12 bases in between. Germline values: CDR1 SGHTA, CDR2 FQGNSA. Here the CDR3 reads CASSLNAGQPQHF. DNA of the CDR3: TGTGCCAGCAGCCTTAATGCGGGCCAGCCCCAGCATTTT.

The chain's CDR3 is CASSIWGGGGNQPQHF. The DNA for the CDR3 is TGTGCCAGCAGCATATGGGGAGGTGGAGGGAATCAGCCCCAGCATTTT. The rearrangement uses TRBV5-6 and TRBJ1-5; no reliable D call. Per the germline V gene, CDR1 is SGHDT and CDR2 is YYEEEE. The CDR3 spans 16 residues. V lost 4 bases to trimming and J lost 4 bases, with 18 bases between them. The variable domain in full, completed from reference TRBV5-6 and TRBJ1-5, reads DAGVTQSPTHLIKTRGQQVTLRCSPKSGHDTVSWYQQALGQGPQFIFQYYEEEERQRGNFPDRFSGHQFPNYSSELNVNALLLGDSALYLCASSIWGGGGNQPQHFGDGTRLSIL.

The chain employs TRBV19 and TRBJ1-6, with TRBD1 matching 7 bases. V gave up 6 bases and J gave up 0 bases; unmatched junction bases: 17. The CDR3 length is 20 residues. Germline CDR1 LNHDA, CDR2 SQIVND (reference sequence). CDR3 DNA: TGTGCCAGTAGAAACAGGGGCTACCTAACCTTGAGCTCCTATAATTCACCCCTCCACTTT. Its protein is CASRNRGYLTLSSYNSPLHF.

V usage is TRBV7-3 and J usage is TRBJ2-1, with a possible D match to TRBD2 (5 bases). V dropped 1 base and J dropped 3 bases, with 10 bases sitting between them. The CDR3 is made up of 15 amino acids. CDR1 is SGHTA, CDR2 FQGTGA, per germline. CDR3 sequence: CASSLRPSNYNEQFF. The CDR3 bases are TGTGCCAGCAGCTTAAGGCCTAGCAACTACAATGAGCAGTTCTTC.

The chain is built from TRBV19 and TRBJ2-7; D is undetermined. Germline V gene data show CDR1 as LNHDA and CDR2 as SQIVND (reference sequence). Trimming removed 9 bases at V and 6 bases at J, with 15 bases between. The CDR3 covers 12 residues. The CDR3 DNA reads as TGTGCCAGCTCCTTTCGCGGCGGCGAGCAGTACTTC. Its protein is CASSFRGGEQYF.

The chain combines TRBV5-1 with TRBJ2-7; 7 nucleotides line up with TRBD1. Germline trimming cut 3 bases from V and 5 bases from J; bases unmatched to any gene: 8. The CDR3 spans 14 residues. Germline V gene lookup returns CDR1 SGHRS and CDR2 YFSETQ. CDR3 in DNA: TGCGCCAGCAGCTCTTTGACAGGGTCCGACGAGCAGTACTTC. Amino acid sequence: CASSSLTGSDEQYF.

The rearrangement uses TRBV10-3 and TRBJ2-7, with 9 bases lining up with TRBD2. CDR3 size: 17 residues. Germline CDR1 is ENHRY and CDR2 is SYGVKD. V lost 6 bases and J lost 0; bases outside the gene matches: 12. CDR3 nucleotide sequence: TGTGCCATCAGGTCCGGGCGCGGGGGGGAAAGCTCCTACGAGCAGTACTTC. Amino acid sequence: CAIRSGRGGESSYEQYF.

The sample holds one count of this clone. The same CDR3 can be traced to other DNA sequences in this sample. The CDR3 region has the DNA TGTGCCAGTAGTATAGGAGCGGGCTCCTATAATTCACCCCTCCACTTT. Translation gives CASSIGAGSYNSPLHF. The chain is built from TRBV19 and TRBJ1-6; no clear D gene. CDR1 and CDR2 (germline): LNHDA, SQIVND (reference sequence). The CDR3 is 16 amino acids. With 1 base removed from V and 0 bases from J, the gap between germline ends came to 7 bases.

This clone was observed once. This sequence joins TRBV28 and TRBJ1-2; 8 nucleotides align to TRBD1. The CDR3 contains 14 residues. From germline, CDR1 is MDHEN and CDR2 SYDVKM. V lost 6 bases, J lost 7 bases, and 10 bases stayed unmatched. Here the CDR3 DNA reads TGTGCCAGCAGCTCCGGACAGGGTTTAGGTGGCTACACCTTC. Translation: CASSSGQGLGGYTF.

This chain connects TRBV2 to TRBJ2-7, with 8 bases that match TRBD2. Trimming at V came to 6 bases and at J to 0 bases, leaving 4 bases not matched to a gene. The CDR3 totals 14 residues. Germline V CDR1 and CDR2: SNHLY, FYNNEI. The CDR3 coding sequence is TGTGCCAGCAGAACTAGCGGAGGCTCCTACGAGCAGTACTTC. Its protein product is CASRTSGGSYEQYF.